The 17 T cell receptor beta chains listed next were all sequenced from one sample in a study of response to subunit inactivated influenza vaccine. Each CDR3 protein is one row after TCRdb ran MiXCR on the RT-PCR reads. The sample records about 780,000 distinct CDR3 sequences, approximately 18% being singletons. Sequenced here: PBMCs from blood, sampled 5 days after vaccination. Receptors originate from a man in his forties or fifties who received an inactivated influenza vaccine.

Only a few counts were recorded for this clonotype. The CDR3 here is CASNSVLGRDTQYF. For the CDR3, the DNA is TGTGCCAGCAACTCCGTGCTGGGTCGAGATACGCAGTATTTT. J is TRBJ2-3 and V is TRBV6-2 or TRBV6-3, with no clear D. The germline V and J ends were trimmed by 7 bases and 5 bases, with 16 bases remaining between them. This CDR3 is 14 amino acids long. Germline V gene sequence: CDR1 MNHEY, CDR2 SVGEGT.

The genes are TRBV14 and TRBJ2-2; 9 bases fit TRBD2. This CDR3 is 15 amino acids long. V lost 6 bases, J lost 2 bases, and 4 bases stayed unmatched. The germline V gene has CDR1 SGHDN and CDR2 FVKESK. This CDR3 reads CASSRTSANTGELFF. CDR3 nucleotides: TGTGCCAGCAGTAGGACTAGCGCTAACACCGGGGAGCTGTTTTTT.

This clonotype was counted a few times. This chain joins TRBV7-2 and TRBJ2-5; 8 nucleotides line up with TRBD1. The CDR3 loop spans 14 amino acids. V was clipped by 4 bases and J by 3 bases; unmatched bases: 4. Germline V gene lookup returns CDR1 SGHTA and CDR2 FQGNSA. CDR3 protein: CASSSDRAEETQYF. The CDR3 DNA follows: TGTGCCAGCAGCTCGGACAGGGCTGAAGAGACCCAGTACTTC.

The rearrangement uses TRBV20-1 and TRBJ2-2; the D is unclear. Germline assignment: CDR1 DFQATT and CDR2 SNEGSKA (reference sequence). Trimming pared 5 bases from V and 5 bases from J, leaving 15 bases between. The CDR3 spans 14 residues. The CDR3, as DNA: TGCAGTGCTGGCGCCATGGGGTTAACCGGGGAGCTGTTTTTT. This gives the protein CSAGAMGLTGELFF.

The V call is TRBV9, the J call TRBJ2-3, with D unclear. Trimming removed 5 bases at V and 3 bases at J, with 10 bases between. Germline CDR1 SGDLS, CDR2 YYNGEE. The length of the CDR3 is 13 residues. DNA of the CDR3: TGTGCCAGCAGTGCAATATCGACAGATACGCAGTATTTT. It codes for CASSAISTDTQYF.

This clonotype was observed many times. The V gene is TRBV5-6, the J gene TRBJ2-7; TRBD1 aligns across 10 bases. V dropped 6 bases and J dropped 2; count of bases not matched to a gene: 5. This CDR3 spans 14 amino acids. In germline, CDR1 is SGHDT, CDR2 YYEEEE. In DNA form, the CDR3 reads TGTGCCAGCACCGGGACAGGGGCGACCTACGAGCAGTACTTC. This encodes CASTGTGATYEQYF.

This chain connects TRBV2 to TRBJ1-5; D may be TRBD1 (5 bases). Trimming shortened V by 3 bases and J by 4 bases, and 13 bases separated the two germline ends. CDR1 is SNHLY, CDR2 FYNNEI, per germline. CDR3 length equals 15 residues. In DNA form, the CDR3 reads TGTGCCAGCAGTGAGAGCAACTCAGGGAATCAGCCCCAGCATTTT. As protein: CASSESNSGNQPQHF.

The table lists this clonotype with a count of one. CDR3: CSANRGDNSPLHF. The CDR3, as DNA: TGCAGTGCCAACAGGGGCGACAATTCACCCCTCCACTTT. This chain uses TRBV20-1 with TRBJ1-6, with 7 bases matching TRBD1. V lost 6 bases to trimming and J lost 7 bases; unmatched junction nucleotides: 6. The germline V gene has CDR1 DFQATT and CDR2 SNEGSKA (reference sequence). This CDR3 contains 13 residues.

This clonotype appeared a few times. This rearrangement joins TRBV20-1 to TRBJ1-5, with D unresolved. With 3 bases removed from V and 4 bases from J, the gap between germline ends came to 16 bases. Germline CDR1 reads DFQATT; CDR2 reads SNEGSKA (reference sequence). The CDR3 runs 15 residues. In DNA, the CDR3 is TGCAGTGCTAGCCCCAGGAGAGCGATAAATCAGCCCCAGCATTTT. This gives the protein CSASPRRAINQPQHF.

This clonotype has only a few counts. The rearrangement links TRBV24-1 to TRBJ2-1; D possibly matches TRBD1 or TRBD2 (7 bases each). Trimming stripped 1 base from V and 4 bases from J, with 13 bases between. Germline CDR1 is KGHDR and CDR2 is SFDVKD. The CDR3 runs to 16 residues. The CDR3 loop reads CATSDFRGGPYNEQFF. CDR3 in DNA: TGTGCCACCAGTGATTTCAGGGGGGGGCCATACAATGAGCAGTTCTTC.

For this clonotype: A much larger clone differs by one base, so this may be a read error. CDR3 nucleotide sequence: TGCATTGCCGTGACAGGGGGCCCAGATACGCAGTATTTT. Translating it yields CIAVTGGPDTQYF. The rearrangement links TRBV20-1 to TRBJ2-3; 10 bases are a match to TRBD1. CDR3 length equals 13 residues. The V gene's germline CDR1 is DFQATT and CDR2 SNEGSKA (reference sequence).

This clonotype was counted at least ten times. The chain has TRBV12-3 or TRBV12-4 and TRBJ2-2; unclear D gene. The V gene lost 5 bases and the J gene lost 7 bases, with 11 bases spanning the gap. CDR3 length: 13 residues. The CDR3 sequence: CASSTLDGGELFF. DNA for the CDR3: TGTGCCAGCAGTACACTGGACGGCGGGGAGCTGTTTTTT.

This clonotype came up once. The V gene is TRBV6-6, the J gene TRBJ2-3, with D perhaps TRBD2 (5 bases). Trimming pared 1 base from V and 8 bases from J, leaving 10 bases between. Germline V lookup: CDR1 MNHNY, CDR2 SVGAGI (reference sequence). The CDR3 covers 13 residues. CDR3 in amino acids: CASSYYPGGTQYF. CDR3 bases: TGTGCCAGCAGTTACTACCCTGGAGGTACGCAGTATTTT.

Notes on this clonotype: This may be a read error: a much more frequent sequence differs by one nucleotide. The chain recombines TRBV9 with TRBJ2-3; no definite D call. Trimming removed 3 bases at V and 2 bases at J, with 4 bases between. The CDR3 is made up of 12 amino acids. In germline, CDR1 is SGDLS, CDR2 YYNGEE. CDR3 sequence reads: CASSAHTDTQYF. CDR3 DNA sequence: TGTGCCAGCAGCGCCCACACAGATACGCAGTATTTT.

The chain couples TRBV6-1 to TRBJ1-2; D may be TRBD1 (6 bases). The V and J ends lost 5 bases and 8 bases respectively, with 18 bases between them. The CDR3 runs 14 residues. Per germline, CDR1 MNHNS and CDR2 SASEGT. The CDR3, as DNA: TGTGCCAGCAGTCGGACAGTTGTGGAACGGGGCTACACCTTC. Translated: CASSRTVVERGYTF.

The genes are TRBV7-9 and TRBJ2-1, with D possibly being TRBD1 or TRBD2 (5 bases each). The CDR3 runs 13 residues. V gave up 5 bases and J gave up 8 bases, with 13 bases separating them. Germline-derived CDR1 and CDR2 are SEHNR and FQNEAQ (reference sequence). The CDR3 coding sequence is TGTGCCAGCAGCCAGGCTGGGGGTCATGAGCAGTTCTTC. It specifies CASSQAGGHEQFF.

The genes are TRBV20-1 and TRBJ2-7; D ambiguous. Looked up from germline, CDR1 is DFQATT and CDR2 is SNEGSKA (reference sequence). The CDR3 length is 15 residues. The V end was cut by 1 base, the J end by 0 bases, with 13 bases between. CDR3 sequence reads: CSARVFTRASYEQYF. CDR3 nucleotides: TGCAGTGCTAGAGTATTCACAAGGGCCTCCTACGAGCAGTACTTC.